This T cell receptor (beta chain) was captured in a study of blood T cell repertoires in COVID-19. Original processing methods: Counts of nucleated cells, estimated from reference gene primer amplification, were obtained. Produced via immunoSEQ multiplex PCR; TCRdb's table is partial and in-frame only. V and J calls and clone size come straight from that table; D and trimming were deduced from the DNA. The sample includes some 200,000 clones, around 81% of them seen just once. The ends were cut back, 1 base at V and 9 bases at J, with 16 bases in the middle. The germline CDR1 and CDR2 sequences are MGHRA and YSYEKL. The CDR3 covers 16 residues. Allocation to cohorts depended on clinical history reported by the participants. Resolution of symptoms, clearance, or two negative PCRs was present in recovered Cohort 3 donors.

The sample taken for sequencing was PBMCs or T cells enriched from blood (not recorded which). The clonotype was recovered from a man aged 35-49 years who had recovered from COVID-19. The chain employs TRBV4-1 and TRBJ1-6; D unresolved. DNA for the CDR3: TGCGCCAGCAGCCAAGGGGTAGGAGGACTAATTTCACCCCTCCACTTT. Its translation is CASSQGVGGLISPLHF.